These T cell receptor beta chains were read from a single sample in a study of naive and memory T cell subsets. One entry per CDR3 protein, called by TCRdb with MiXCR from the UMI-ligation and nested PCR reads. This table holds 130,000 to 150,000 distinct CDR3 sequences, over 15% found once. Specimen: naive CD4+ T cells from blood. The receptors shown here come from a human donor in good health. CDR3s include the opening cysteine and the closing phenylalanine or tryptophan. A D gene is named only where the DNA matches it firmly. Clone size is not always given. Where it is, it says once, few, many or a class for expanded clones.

CDR3: CASSSGQAPGLADKQFF; DNA: TGTGCCAGCAGCTCGGGACAGGCGCCGGGACTAGCGGATAAACAGTTCTTC; size: many; D: TRBD2; J: TRBJ2-1; V: TRBV5-4
CDR3: CASSPQRDVPNEQFF; DNA: TGTGCCAGCTCACCCCAGCGGGACGTGCCCAATGAGCAGTTCTTC; size: NA; D: TRBD2; J: TRBJ2-1; V: TRBV18
CDR3: CASSGRGQGGEQYF; DNA: TGCGCCAGCAGCGGACGCGGACAGGGAGGCGAGCAGTACTTC; size: NA; D: TRBD1; J: TRBJ2-7; V: TRBV5-1
CDR3: CASTKQGVWGKLFF; DNA: TGTGCCAGCACCAAACAGGGGGTTTGGGGAAAACTGTTTTTT; size: NA; D: TRBD1; J: TRBJ1-4; V: TRBV7-9
CDR3: CASSPPGTASGNTIYF; DNA: TGTGCCAGCTCACCACCGGGGACAGCCTCTGGAAACACCATATATTTT; size: once; D: TRBD1; J: TRBJ1-3; V: TRBV18
CDR3: CASSLGRGYNYEQYF; DNA: TGTGCCAGCAGCCTAGGGCGAGGGTACAACTACGAGCAGTACTTC; size: NA; D: NA; J: TRBJ2-7; V: TRBV6-2/TRBV6-3
CDR3: CATSVTTEETQYF; DNA: TGTGCCACCAGTGTCACGACAGAAGAGACCCAGTACTTC; size: NA; D: NA; J: TRBJ2-5; V: TRBV24-1
CDR3: CASSPISGSVQETQYF; DNA: TGTGCCAGCAGCCCAATTAGCGGGAGTGTCCAAGAGACCCAGTACTTC; size: NA; D: TRBD2; J: TRBJ2-5; V: TRBV14
CDR3: CASSLGQGSTYEQYF; DNA: TGTGCCAGCTCCCTTGGACAGGGGAGCACCTACGAGCAGTACTTC; size: NA; D: TRBD1; J: TRBJ2-7; V: TRBV18
CDR3: CASSFNSGSTNEQFF; DNA: TGTGCCAGCAGCTTTAATAGCGGGTCGACCAATGAGCAGTTCTTC; size: NA; D: TRBD2; J: TRBJ2-1; V: TRBV7-8
CDR3: CASSPLSQSGANVLTF; DNA: TGTGCCAGCTCACCATTATCACAATCTGGGGCCAACGTCCTGACTTTC; size: NA; D: NA; J: TRBJ2-6; V: TRBV18
CDR3: CASSQEGYNEQFF; DNA: TGCGCCAGCAGCCAAGAAGGTTACAATGAGCAGTTCTTC; size: NA; D: NA; J: TRBJ2-1; V: TRBV4-1
CDR3: CASSQGQGGSETQYF; DNA: TGCGCCAGCAGCCAAGGACAGGGGGGCTCCGAGACCCAGTACTTC; size: NA; D: TRBD1; J: TRBJ2-5; V: TRBV4-1
CDR3: CASSVIPSTSYNEQFF; DNA: TGTGCCAGTAGTGTGATCCCGAGCACCTCCTACAATGAGCAGTTCTTC; size: NA; D: NA; J: TRBJ2-1; V: TRBV19
CDR3: CASSPRPMTSGRSYEQYF; DNA: TGTGCCAGCAGCCCTCGACCCATGACTAGCGGGAGGTCCTACGAGCAGTACTTC; size: NA; D: TRBD2; J: TRBJ2-7; V: TRBV9
CDR3: CASSLAGGIRVPQHF; DNA: TGTGCCAGCAGCTTAGCCGGCGGGATTAGGGTACCCCAGCATTTT; size: NA; D: NA; J: TRBJ1-5; V: TRBV7-2
CDR3: CASSLVGSNTATNEKLFF; DNA: TGCGCCAGCAGCTTGGTCGGCAGTAACACCGCAACTAATGAAAAACTGTTTTTT; size: few; D: NA; J: TRBJ1-4; V: TRBV5-1
CDR3: CAWGGIQETQYF; DNA: TGTGCCTGGGGGGGGATCCAAGAGACCCAGTACTTC; size: NA; D: NA; J: TRBJ2-5; V: TRBV30
CDR3: CASSWTSPSYNEQFF; DNA: TGTGCCAGCAGCTGGACTAGCCCCTCCTACAATGAGCAGTTCTTC; size: NA; D: TRBD2; J: TRBJ2-1; V: TRBV12-3/TRBV12-4
CDR3: CSVTTGSETQYF; DNA: TGCAGCGTTACGACAGGTTCAGAGACCCAGTACTTC; size: few; D: NA; J: TRBJ2-5; V: TRBV29-1
CDR3: CSVVSGFRLGSEAFF; DNA: TGCAGCGTTGTATCCGGGTTCAGATTGGGGTCTGAAGCTTTCTTT; size: NA; D: NA; J: TRBJ1-1; V: TRBV29-1
CDR3: CASSQGVLAGDRGELFF; DNA: TGCGCCAGCAGCCAAGGTGTTCTAGCGGGAGACCGCGGGGAGCTGTTTTTT; size: few; D: TRBD2; J: TRBJ2-2; V: TRBV4-1
CDR3: CASSLTGILLSTEAFF; DNA: TGTGCCAGCAGCTTAACAGGGATTCTCTTGAGCACTGAAGCTTTCTTT; size: NA; D: NA; J: TRBJ1-1; V: TRBV5-4
CDR3: CASKNGLAGSYEQYF; DNA: TGTGCCAGCAAAAACGGACTAGCGGGATCCTACGAGCAGTACTTC; size: NA; D: TRBD2; J: TRBJ2-7; V: TRBV12-3/TRBV12-4
CDR3: CAITPRPGELFF; DNA: TGTGCCATCACCCCGAGGCCGGGGGAGCTGTTTTTT; size: once; D: NA; J: TRBJ2-2; V: TRBV10-3
CDR3: CASRDNTGELFF; DNA: TGTGCCAGCAGGGATAACACCGGGGAGCTGTTTTTT; size: NA; D: NA; J: TRBJ2-2; V: TRBV2
CDR3: CASGQADEQYF; DNA: TGTGCCAGCGGACAGGCCGACGAGCAGTACTTC; size: NA; D: TRBD1; J: TRBJ2-7; V: TRBV6-6
CDR3: CASRGLAGGPDTGELFF; DNA: TGTGCCAGCAGGGGACTAGCGGGAGGGCCAGACACCGGGGAGCTGTTTTTT; size: NA; D: TRBD2; J: TRBJ2-2; V: TRBV12-3/TRBV12-4
CDR3: CASSEEGGRETQYF; DNA: TGTGCCAGCAGTGAAGAGGGGGGGCGAGAGACCCAGTACTTC; size: NA; D: NA; J: TRBJ2-5; V: TRBV6-1
CDR3: CASRRDSYEKLFF; DNA: TGTGCCAGCAGAAGGGACAGTTATGAAAAACTGTTTTTT; size: NA; D: TRBD1; J: TRBJ1-4; V: TRBV25-1
CDR3: CASSPSAGGPVGELFF; DNA: TGTGCCAGCAGCCCCTCCGCGGGAGGGCCGGTCGGGGAGCTGTTTTTT; size: NA; D: TRBD2; J: TRBJ2-2; V: TRBV5-4
CDR3: CASSWGGGSIIGQYF; DNA: TGTGCCAGCAGCTGGGGAGGGGGCTCTATAATCGGGCAGTACTTC; size: NA; D: NA; J: TRBJ2-7; V: TRBV28
CDR3: CASSLDRKGNTEAFF; DNA: TGTGCCAGTAGTCTGGACAGGAAAGGGAACACTGAAGCTTTCTTT; size: few; D: TRBD1; J: TRBJ1-1; V: TRBV19
CDR3: CASIEDNSPLHF; DNA: TGTGCCAGCATTGAAGATAATTCACCCCTCCACTTT; size: NA; D: NA; J: TRBJ1-6; V: TRBV2
CDR3: CASSQPFGGDTQYF; DNA: TGTGCCAGCAGCCAGCCCTTCGGGGGTGATACGCAGTATTTT; size: NA; D: NA; J: TRBJ2-3; V: TRBV7-9
CDR3: CSVQLAGGTTTQYF; DNA: TGCAGCGTCCAACTAGCGGGAGGTACGACTACGCAGTATTTT; size: NA; D: TRBD2; J: TRBJ2-3; V: TRBV29-1
CDR3: CASSDILPNTGELFF; DNA: TGTGCCAGCAGTGATATACTCCCGAACACCGGGGAGCTGTTTTTT; size: few; D: NA; J: TRBJ2-2; V: TRBV6-2/TRBV6-3
CDR3: CAISVEAISGSEAFF; DNA: TGTGCCATCAGTGTTGAGGCAATTTCGGGTAGTGAAGCTTTCTTT; size: NA; D: NA; J: TRBJ1-1; V: TRBV10-3
CDR3: CASSSPGLAGEGPYNEQFF; DNA: TGTGCCAGCAGCTCCCCGGGACTAGCGGGAGAGGGGCCCTACAATGAGCAGTTCTTC; size: NA; D: TRBD2; J: TRBJ2-1; V: TRBV7-2
CDR3: CASSSGLAGVHEQYF; DNA: TGCGCCAGCAGCTCCGGACTAGCGGGAGTCCACGAGCAGTACTTC; size: few; D: TRBD2; J: TRBJ2-7; V: TRBV5-1
CDR3: CASRILADPTGTQYF; DNA: TGTGCCAGCAGGATACTAGCGGACCCCACTGGGACCCAGTACTTC; size: few; D: TRBD2; J: TRBJ2-5; V: TRBV2
CDR3: CASSLAPANTGELFF; DNA: TGTGCCAGCAGCTTAGCCCCCGCGAACACCGGGGAGCTGTTTTTT; size: NA; D: NA; J: TRBJ2-2; V: TRBV7-3
CDR3: CASSQAPGQAGAYEQYF; DNA: TGTGCCAGCAGCCAAGCCCCAGGACAGGCGGGTGCCTACGAGCAGTACTTC; size: many; D: TRBD1; J: TRBJ2-7; V: TRBV4-2
CDR3: CASSGTGELDIQYF; DNA: TGTGCCAGCAGCGGGACAGGAGAGTTGGACATTCAGTACTTC; size: few; D: TRBD1; J: TRBJ2-4; V: TRBV3-1
CDR3: CSAVAGGSNTGELFF; DNA: TGCAGTGCCGTCGCGGGAGGGAGTAACACCGGGGAGCTGTTTTTT; size: many; D: TRBD2; J: TRBJ2-2; V: TRBV20-1
CDR3: CASSQVGGGTYEQYF; DNA: TGCGCCAGCAGCCAAGTCGGAGGGGGCACCTACGAGCAGTACTTC; size: many; D: NA; J: TRBJ2-7; V: TRBV4-1
CDR3: CASSLMSGSKTDTQYF; DNA: TGTGCCAGCAGTTTAATGAGCGGGAGTAAAACAGATACGCAGTATTTT; size: NA; D: TRBD2; J: TRBJ2-3; V: TRBV12-3/TRBV12-4
CDR3: CSVAGLATYNEQFF; DNA: TGCAGCGTTGCCGGACTAGCGACTTACAATGAGCAGTTCTTC; size: few; D: TRBD2; J: TRBJ2-1; V: TRBV29-1
CDR3: CASSPEGYTEAFF; DNA: TGTGCCAGCAGCCCCGAGGGTTACACTGAAGCTTTCTTT; size: NA; D: NA; J: TRBJ1-1; V: TRBV12-3/TRBV12-4